Listed here are 7 T cell receptor beta chains from one sample, sequenced in a study of T cell changes during pregnancy in multiple sclerosis. Assay used: immunoSEQ multiplex PCR; TCRdb lists only in-frame clones, some missing. The sample holds tens of thousands of clones, around 93% seen once. This specimen consisted of CD8+ T cells from peripheral blood mononuclear cells, obtained after pregnancy. All receptors come from a female donor with multiple sclerosis, enrolled in a pregnancy study.

This clone is categorized as large. This chain connects TRBV4-2 to TRBJ1-1; a possible D gene is TRBD1 (5 bases). The CDR3 covers 16 residues. The V end was cut by 0 bases, the J end by 1 base, with 12 bases between. Per the germline V gene, CDR1 is LGHNA and CDR2 is YNFKEQ. This CDR3 reads CASSQDFSGGNTEAFF. The CDR3 nucleotides are TGTGCCAGCAGCCAAGATTTTTCGGGGGGGAACACTGAAGCTTTCTTT.

The chain couples TRBV27 to TRBJ2-7, with D possibly being TRBD1 (7 bases). V was clipped by 3 bases and J by 1 base, with 13 bases between them. This CDR3 has 15 amino acids. Germline V gives CDR1 MNHEY, CDR2 SMNVEV (reference sequence). The CDR3 protein is CASSFRGTASYEQYF. CDR3 coding DNA: TGTGCCAGCAGTTTCCGCGGGACAGCTTCCTACGAGCAGTACTTC.

The chain recombines TRBV9 with TRBJ2-1; D gene unclear. The germline V and J ends were trimmed by 0 bases and 6 bases, with 7 bases remaining between them. The CDR3 is 13 residues long. CDR1 is SGDLS, CDR2 YYNGEE, per germline. CDR3 amino acids: CASSVGGPNEQFF. CDR3 sequence (DNA): TGTGCCAGCAGCGTAGGAGGCCCCAATGAGCAGTTCTTC.

The gene calls are TRBV6-1 and TRBJ1-1, with no clear D. This CDR3 has 12 amino acids. Trimming cost V 7 bases and J 5 bases, with 11 bases left between them. Germline V gives CDR1 MNHNS, CDR2 SASEGT. CDR3 nucleotides: TGTGCCAGCACGGCAGGTAGTACTGAAGCTTTCTTT. Translation: CASTAGSTEAFF.

This chain joins TRBV30 and TRBJ2-2, with 7 nucleotides matching TRBD1. In germline, CDR1 is GTSNPN, CDR2 SVGIG (reference sequence). With V trimmed by 3 bases and J by 5 bases, 21 bases remained unmatched. The CDR3 spans 19 residues. The CDR3 nucleotides are TGTGCCTGGAGGGGTAATCCGGGACAGTCGAAGAGGGTGACCGGGGAGCTGTTTTTT. This codes for CAWRGNPGQSKRVTGELFF. Full variable domain (outside the CDR3, taken from reference TRBV30 and TRBJ2-2): SQTIHQWPATLVQPVGSPLSLECTVEGTSNPNLYWYRQAAGRGLQLLFYSVGIGQISSEVPQNLSASRPQDRQFILSSKKLLLSDSGFYLCAWRGNPGQSKRVTGELFFGEGSRLTVL.

The chain recombines TRBV25-1 with TRBJ2-2; D ambiguous. CDR1 is MGHDK, CDR2 SYGVNS, per germline. Trimming removed 4 bases at V and 1 base at J, with 4 bases between. The CDR3 runs 13 residues. The CDR3 bases are TGTGCCAGCAGTGTCGGGAACACCGGGGAGCTGTTTTTT. Its translation: CASSVGNTGELFF.

CDR3 sequence: CASSIGTGRNIQYF. Written as DNA, the CDR3 is TGTGCCAGTAGTATAGGTACAGGTCGGAACATTCAGTACTTC. The V and J genes are TRBV19 and TRBJ2-4, with a weak D call TRBD1 (5 bases). The CDR3 is 14 residues long. Trimming took 1 base from V and 7 from J, leaving 11 bases between them. The germline gives CDR1 LNHDA, CDR2 SQIVND (reference sequence).